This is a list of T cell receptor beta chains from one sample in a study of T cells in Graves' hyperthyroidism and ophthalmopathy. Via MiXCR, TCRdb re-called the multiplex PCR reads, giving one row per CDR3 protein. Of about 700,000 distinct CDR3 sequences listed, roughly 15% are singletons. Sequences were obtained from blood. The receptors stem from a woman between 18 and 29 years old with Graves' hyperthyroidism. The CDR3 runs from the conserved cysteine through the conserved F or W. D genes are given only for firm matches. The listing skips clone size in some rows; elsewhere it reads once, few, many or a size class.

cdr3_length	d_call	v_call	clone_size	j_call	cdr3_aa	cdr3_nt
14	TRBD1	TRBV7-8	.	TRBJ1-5	CASSPRGLGQPQHF	TGTGCCAGCAGCCCCAGGGGGCTCGGGCAGCCCCAGCATTTT
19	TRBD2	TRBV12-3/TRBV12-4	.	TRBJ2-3	CASSFRAVASGSPTDTQYF	TGTGCCAGCAGTTTTAGGGCGGTGGCAAGCGGGAGCCCCACAGATACGCAGTATTTT
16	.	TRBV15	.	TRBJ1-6	CATSRGAGGLNSPLHF	TGTGCCACCAGCAGAGGTGCCGGAGGGCTTAATTCACCCCTCCACTTT
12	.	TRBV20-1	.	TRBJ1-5	CSARSYLTAQHF	TGCAGTGCTAGATCCTATCTGACAGCCCAGCATTTT
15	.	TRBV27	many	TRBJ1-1	CASSPRGGGRSEAFF	TGTGCCAGCAGTCCAAGGGGGGGCGGACGCTCTGAAGCTTTCTTT
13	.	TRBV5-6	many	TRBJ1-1	CASSSPWGAEAFF	TGTGCCAGCAGCTCTCCTTGGGGGGCTGAAGCTTTCTTT
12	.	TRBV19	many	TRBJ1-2	CASSYGYHGYTF	TGTGCCAGTAGTTACGGGTACCATGGCTACACCTTC
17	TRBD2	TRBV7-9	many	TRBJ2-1	CAISIGRTSGSYNEQFF	TGTGCCATTAGCATAGGAAGGACTAGCGGAAGCTACAATGAGCAGTTCTTC
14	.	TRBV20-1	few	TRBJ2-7	CSARDRQTLYEQYF	TGCAGTGCTAGAGATCGGCAAACTCTCTACGAGCAGTACTTC
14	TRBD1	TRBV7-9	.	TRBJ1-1	CASSLVGNRGEAFF	TGTGCCAGCAGCCTGGTGGGGAACAGGGGTGAAGCTTTCTTT
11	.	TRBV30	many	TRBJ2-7	CAWGRRDEQYF	TGTGCCTGGGGAAGAAGGGATGAGCAGTACTTC
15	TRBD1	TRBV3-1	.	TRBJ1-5	CASSQGQGLNQPQHF	TGTGCCAGCAGCCAGGGACAGGGACTGAATCAGCCCCAGCATTTT
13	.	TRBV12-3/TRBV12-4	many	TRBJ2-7	CASAVMAPYEQYF	TGTGCCAGCGCTGTTATGGCACCCTACGAGCAGTACTTC
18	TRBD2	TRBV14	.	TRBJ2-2	CASSQDVGLAGLTGELFF	TGTGCCAGCAGCCAAGATGTGGGTCTAGCGGGCCTCACCGGGGAGCTGTTTTTT
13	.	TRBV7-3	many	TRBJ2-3	CASSSPPGGTQYF	TGTGCCAGCAGCTCCCCCCCCGGGGGAACGCAGTATTTT
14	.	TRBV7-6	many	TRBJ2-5	CASSPGHYQETQYF	TGTGCCAGCAGCCCTGGACACTACCAAGAGACCCAGTACTTC
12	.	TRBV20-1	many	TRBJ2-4	CSALQPPDIQYF	TGCAGTGCTCTCCAGCCCCCAGACATTCAGTACTTC
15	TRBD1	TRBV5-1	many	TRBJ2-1	CASSRTGTGGDEQFF	TGCGCCAGCAGCCGGACCGGGACAGGGGGCGATGAGCAGTTCTTC
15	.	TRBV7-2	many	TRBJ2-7	CASSSGSMARGEQYF	TGTGCCAGCAGCTCTGGTTCTATGGCGAGGGGCGAGCAGTACTTC
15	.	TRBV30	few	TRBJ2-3	CAWSGSKRSTDTQYF	TGTGCCTGGAGTGGGTCCAAAAGAAGCACAGATACGCAGTATTTT
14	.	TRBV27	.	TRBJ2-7	CASSLYINSYEQYF	TGTGCCAGCAGTTTATACATAAACTCCTACGAGCAGTACTTC
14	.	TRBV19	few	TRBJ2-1	CASSILAPYNEQFF	TGTGCCAGTAGTATACTAGCGCCCTACAATGAGCAGTTCTTC
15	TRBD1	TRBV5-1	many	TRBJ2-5	CASSRSGTGEETQYF	TGCGCCAGCAGCCGCTCCGGGACAGGGGAAGAGACCCAGTACTTC
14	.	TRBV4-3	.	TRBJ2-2	CASSQDLGDGELFF	TGCGCCAGCAGCCAAGATCTAGGAGACGGGGAGCTGTTTTTT
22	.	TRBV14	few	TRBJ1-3	CASSRLPTRHILDPDSGNTIYF	TGTGCCAGCAGCCGCCTCCCGACGAGGCACATACTCGATCCCGACTCTGGAAACACCATATATTTT
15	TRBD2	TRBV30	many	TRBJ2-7	CAWSAGLVGVGEQYF	TGTGCCTGGAGTGCAGGACTAGTCGGCGTGGGGGAGCAGTACTTC
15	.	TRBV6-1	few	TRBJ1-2	CASRETGQKNYGYTF	TGTGCCAGCAGAGAGACAGGACAGAAAAACTATGGCTACACCTTC
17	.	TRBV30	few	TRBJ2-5	CAWKGYSAGTGQETQYF	TGTGCCTGGAAGGGGTATTCGGCGGGGACTGGCCAAGAGACCCAGTACTTC
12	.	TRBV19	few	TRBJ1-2	CASSVTGDGYTF	TGTGCCAGTAGTGTAACTGGGGATGGCTACACCTTC
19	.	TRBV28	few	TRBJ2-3	CASTFLGVGAFASTDTQYF	TGTGCCAGCACCTTCCTAGGGGTGGGCGCGTTTGCTAGCACAGATACGCAGTATTTT
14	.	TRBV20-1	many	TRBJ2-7	CSAGWLGTAGEQYF	TGCAGTGCTGGATGGCTGGGGACAGCGGGTGAGCAGTACTTC
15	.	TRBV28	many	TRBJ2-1	CASNGGRGSYNEQFF	TGTGCCAGCAACGGGGGCAGGGGCTCCTACAATGAGCAGTTCTTC
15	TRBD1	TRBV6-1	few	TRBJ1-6	CASTDDRVVGSPLHF	TGTGCCAGCACCGACGACAGGGTCGTGGGTTCACCCCTCCACTTT
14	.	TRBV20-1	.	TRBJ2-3	CSARPSVSTDTQYF	TGCAGTGCTAGGCCTAGCGTAAGCACAGATACGCAGTATTTT
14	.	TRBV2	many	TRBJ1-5	CASSEWVSNQPQHF	TGTGCCAGCAGTGAATGGGTGAGCAATCAGCCCCAGCATTTT
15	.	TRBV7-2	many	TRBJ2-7	CASSLDFGRPHEQYF	TGTGCCAGCAGCTTAGATTTTGGCAGGCCCCACGAGCAGTACTTC
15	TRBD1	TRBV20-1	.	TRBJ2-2	CSASRTGGASGELFF	TGCAGTGCTAGTCGAACAGGGGGCGCTTCCGGGGAGCTGTTTTTT
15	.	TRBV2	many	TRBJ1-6	CASRDLTGNRSPLHF	TGTGCCAGCAGGGACTTAACAGGGAATCGCTCACCCCTCCACTTT
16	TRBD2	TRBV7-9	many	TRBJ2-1	CASSSTSGSTYNEQFF	TGTGCCAGCAGCTCGACTAGCGGGTCGACCTACAATGAGCAGTTCTTC
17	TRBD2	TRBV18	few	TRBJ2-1	CASSPRLAGSRGNEQFF	TGTGCCAGCTCACCGAGACTAGCGGGATCGAGAGGGAATGAGCAGTTCTTC
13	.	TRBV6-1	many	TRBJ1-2	CASSAGRGYGYTF	TGTGCCAGCAGTGCGGGCAGGGGCTATGGCTACACCTTC
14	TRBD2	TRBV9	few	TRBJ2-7	CASSVLAGDYEQYF	TGTGCCAGCAGCGTCCTAGCGGGAGATTACGAGCAGTACTTC
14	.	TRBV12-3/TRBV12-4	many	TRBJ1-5	CASRASGGIQPQHF	TGTGCCAGCAGGGCATCGGGGGGAATTCAGCCCCAGCATTTT
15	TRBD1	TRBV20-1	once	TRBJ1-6	CSARGGTGDNSPLHF	TGCAGTGCTAGAGGGGGGACAGGCGATAATTCACCCCTCCACTTT
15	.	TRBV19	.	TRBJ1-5	CASSGGRLGGQPQHF	TGTGCCAGTAGCGGGGGACGTCTAGGAGGTCAGCCCCAGCATTTT
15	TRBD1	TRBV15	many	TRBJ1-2	CATSRDRGQGSGYTF	TGTGCCACCAGCAGAGACCGGGGACAGGGAAGTGGCTACACCTTC
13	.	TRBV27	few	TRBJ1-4	CASRPGSERKLFF	TGTGCCAGCCGCCCAGGGTCGGAAAGAAAACTGTTTTTT
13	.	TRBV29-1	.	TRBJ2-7	CSVEEGGRNEQYF	TGCAGCGTTGAAGAGGGGGGACGGAACGAGCAGTACTTC
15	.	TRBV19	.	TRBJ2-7	CASRNIEGGSYEQYF	TGTGCCAGTAGGAATATCGAGGGCGGATCCTACGAGCAGTACTTC
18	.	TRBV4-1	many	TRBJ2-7	CASSQKPSGVSRENEQYF	TGCGCCAGCAGCCAAAAACCCTCCGGGGTATCCCGGGAAAACGAGCAGTACTTC
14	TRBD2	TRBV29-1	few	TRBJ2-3	CSVGAGGNTDTQYF	TGCAGCGTTGGAGCGGGAGGGAACACAGATACGCAGTATTTT
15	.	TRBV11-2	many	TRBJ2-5	CASSLLGGTQETQYF	TGTGCCAGCAGCTTACTGGGCGGCACACAAGAGACCCAGTACTTC
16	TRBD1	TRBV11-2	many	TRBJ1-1	CASSFFPGQPNTEAFF	TGTGCCAGCAGCTTTTTCCCGGGACAGCCGAACACTGAAGCTTTCTTT